Here is one T cell receptor beta chain with its context. This sample is part of a study of blood T cells in healthy people across ages. Sample-barcoded 5' priming and a J-beta primer mix drove a second PCR of about 6 to 12 cycles. TCRdb re-analysed the 5' RACE reads in MiXCR, keeping a single row per CDR3 protein. The profile covers hundreds of thousands of distinct CDR3 sequences, with about 25% appearing a single time and 9.4% taken by the ten largest. This sample also belongs to another study, concerning T cells of mothers and their children. From that paper: Persistent microchimeric T cell clones were not found at ~100 per million sensitivity.

Sequenced sample: blood. This receptor was taken from a boy between 10 and 17 years old in good health.

CDR3: CASSLILGNIQYF. CDR3 DNA: TGTGCCAGCAGTTTGATCCTCGGGAACATTCAGTACTTC. The J gene is TRBJ2-4, the V gene TRBV28, with no clear D. Germline CDR1 reads MDHEN; CDR2 reads SYDVKM. V lost 3 bases, J lost 7 bases, and 10 bases lay in between. The CDR3 spans 13 residues. The full variable domain, its missing parts supplied by reference TRBV28 and TRBJ2-4, is DVKVTQSSRYLVKRTGEKVFLECVQDMDHENMFWYRQDPGLGLRLIYFSYDVKMKEKGDIPEGYSVSREKKERFSLILESASTNQTSMYLCASSLILGNIQYFGAGTRLSVL.